What follows are 9 T cell receptor beta chains derived from one specimen sequenced in a study of blood T cell repertoires in COVID-19. This table comes from immunoSEQ multiplex PCR, and its TCRdb copy is limited to in-frame clones, with some not included. In the table there are roughly 500,000 clones, 85% to 90% of which are singletons. The sequencing input was peripheral blood. These receptors were obtained from a man between 18 and 29 years old with COVID-19, enrolled during active disease.

The chain carries TRBV5-1 and TRBJ2-5; TRBD2 aligns across 13 bases. V shed 4 bases, J shed 5 bases, and the junction held 14 bases outside the gene matches. This CDR3 has 18 residues. The germline V gene has CDR1 SGHRS and CDR2 YFSETQ. The CDR3, as DNA: TGCGCCAGCAGCCTGGGACTAGCGGGGTCCCAAAAGGAGGAGACCCAGTACTTC. Its protein is CASSLGLAGSQKEETQYF.

The chain couples TRBV2 to TRBJ2-7, with 9 bases that match TRBD1. In germline, CDR1 is SNHLY, CDR2 FYNNEI. Trimming took 6 bases from V and 5 from J; bases not matched to a gene: 2. The CDR3 extends over 12 amino acids. CDR3 amino acids: CASRDRGHEQYF. CDR3 in DNA: TGTGCCAGCAGGGACAGGGGCCACGAGCAGTACTTC.

This chain links TRBV6-1 with TRBJ2-7, with D possibly being TRBD1 (6 bases). V was clipped by 3 bases and J by 4 bases, with 19 bases between them. This CDR3 has 16 residues. CDR1 and CDR2 from the germline V gene are MNHNS and SASEGT. The CDR3 DNA reads as TGTGCCAGCAGTGAGCGCACCTACAGGGTCCGATACGAGCAGTACTTC. Translation gives CASSERTYRVRYEQYF.

J is TRBJ2-5 and V is TRBV7-2, with 8 bases lining up with TRBD1. CDR3 length: 18 amino acids. CDR1 and CDR2 (germline): SGHTA, FQGNSA. J lost 5 bases, V lost 7 bases, and 21 bases had no gene match. The chain's CDR3 is CASTSLLGQAVDYETQYF. The CDR3 nucleotides read TGTGCCAGCACCTCCCTTCTGGGACAGGCCGTGGACTATGAGACCCAGTACTTC.

The rearrangement uses TRBV19 and TRBJ2-3; TRBD1 agrees at 10 bases. The CDR3 contains 14 residues. CDR1 is LNHDA, CDR2 SQIVND, per germline (reference sequence). V trimming: 3 bases; J trimming: 11 bases; junction bases outside the gene matches: 8. The CDR3 DNA sequence: TGTGCCAGTAGTATGGGGACAGGGGCTTTGGTGCAGTATTTT. This codes for CASSMGTGALVQYF.

V and J are TRBV6-5 and TRBJ2-3; 7 bases align to TRBD2. Germline V gene lookup returns CDR1 MNHEY and CDR2 SVGAGI. V gave up 0 bases and J gave up 4 bases; unmatched junction bases: 4. CDR3 length equals 15 residues. The CDR3 sequence is CASSYSGGSPDTQYF. The CDR3, as DNA: TGTGCCAGCAGTTACTCCGGCGGGAGTCCAGATACGCAGTATTTT.

The CDR3 DNA reads TGTGCCAGCTCACCACCTACAGGGAGCCCCGGGGAGCTGTTTTTT. The encoded protein is CASSPPTGSPGELFF. The gene calls are TRBV18 and TRBJ2-2, with a weak D call TRBD1 (6 bases). The germline CDR1 and CDR2 sequences are KGHSH and LQKENI. Trimming pared 0 bases from V and 6 bases from J, leaving 11 bases between. The CDR3 length is 15 residues.

This clone has just one count. The chain recombines TRBV2 with TRBJ1-6; tentative D call: TRBD1 (5 bases). Trimming stripped 7 bases from V and 0 bases from J, with 13 bases between. The CDR3 contains 16 residues. The germline V gene encodes CDR1 SNHLY and CDR2 FYNNEI. CDR3 sequence reads: CASTREGSSYNSPLHF. The CDR3 nucleotides are TGTGCCAGCACGAGGGAGGGGAGCTCCTATAATTCACCCCTCCACTTT.

The chain couples TRBV10-2 to TRBJ1-3; D remains unclear. The CDR3 has 16 amino acids. V lost 6 bases, J lost 0 bases, and 15 bases lay in between. Germline V gene sequence: CDR1 WSHSY, CDR2 SAAADI. The CDR3 nucleotides are TGCGCCAGCAGGGAAGAGACTGATCACTCTGGAAACACCATATATTTT. The encoded protein is CASREETDHSGNTIYF.